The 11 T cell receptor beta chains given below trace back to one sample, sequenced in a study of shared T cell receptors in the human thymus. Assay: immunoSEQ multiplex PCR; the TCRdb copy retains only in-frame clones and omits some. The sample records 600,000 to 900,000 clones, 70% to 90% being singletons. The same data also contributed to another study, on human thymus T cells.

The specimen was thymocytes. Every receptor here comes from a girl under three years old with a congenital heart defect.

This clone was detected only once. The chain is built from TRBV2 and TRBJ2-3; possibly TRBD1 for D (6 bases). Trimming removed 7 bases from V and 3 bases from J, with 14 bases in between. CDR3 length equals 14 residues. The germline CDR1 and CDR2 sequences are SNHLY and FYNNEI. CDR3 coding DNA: TGTGCCAGCACCAGGGGTATGGTTACAGATACGCAGTATTTT. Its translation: CASTRGMVTDTQYF.

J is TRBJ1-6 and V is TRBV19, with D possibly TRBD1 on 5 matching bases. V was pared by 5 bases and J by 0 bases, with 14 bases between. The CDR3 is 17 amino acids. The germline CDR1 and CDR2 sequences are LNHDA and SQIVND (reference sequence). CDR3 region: CASSRRGGPSYNSPLHF. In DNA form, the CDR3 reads TGTGCCAGTAGTCGGCGGGGGGGTCCCTCCTATAATTCACCCCTCCACTTT.

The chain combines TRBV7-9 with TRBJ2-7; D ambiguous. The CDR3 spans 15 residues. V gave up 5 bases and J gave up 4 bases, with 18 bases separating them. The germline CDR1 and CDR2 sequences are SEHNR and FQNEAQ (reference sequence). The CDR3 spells CASSDQASGVYEQYF. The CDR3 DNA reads TGTGCCAGCAGCGATCAGGCCTCAGGCGTTTACGAGCAGTACTTC.

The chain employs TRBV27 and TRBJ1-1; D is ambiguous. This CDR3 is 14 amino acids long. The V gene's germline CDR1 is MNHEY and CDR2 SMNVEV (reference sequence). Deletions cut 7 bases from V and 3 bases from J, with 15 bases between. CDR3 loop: CASNGPGKDTEAFF. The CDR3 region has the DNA TGTGCCAGCAACGGACCCGGGAAGGACACTGAAGCTTTCTTT.

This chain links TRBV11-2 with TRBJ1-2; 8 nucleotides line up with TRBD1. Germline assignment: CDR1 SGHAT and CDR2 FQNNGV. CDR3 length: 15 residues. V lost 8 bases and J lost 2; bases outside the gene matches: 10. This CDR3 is CASGQGARGNYGYTF. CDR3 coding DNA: TGTGCCAGCGGGCAGGGGGCGCGGGGAAACTATGGCTACACCTTC.

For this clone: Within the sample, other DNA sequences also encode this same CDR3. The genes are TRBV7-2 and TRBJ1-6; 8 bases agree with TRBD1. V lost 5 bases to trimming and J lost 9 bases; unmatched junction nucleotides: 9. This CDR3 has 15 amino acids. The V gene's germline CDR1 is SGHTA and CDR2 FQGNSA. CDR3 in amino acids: CASSQGQEKGSPLHF. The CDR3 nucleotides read TGTGCCAGCAGCCAGGGACAGGAGAAAGGTTCACCCCTCCACTTT.

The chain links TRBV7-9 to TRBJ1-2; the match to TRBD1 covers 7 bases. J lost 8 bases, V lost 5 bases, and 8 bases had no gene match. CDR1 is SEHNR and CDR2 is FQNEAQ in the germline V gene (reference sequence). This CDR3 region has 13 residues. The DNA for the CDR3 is TGTGCCAGCAGCCTCCACAGGGGTAGGGGCTACACCTTC. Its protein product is CASSLHRGRGYTF. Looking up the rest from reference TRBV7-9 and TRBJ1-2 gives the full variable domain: DTGVSQNPRHKITKRGQNVTFRCDPISEHNRLYWYRQTLGQGPEFLTYFQNEAQLEKSRLLSDRFSAERPKGSFSTLEIQRTEQGDSAMYLCASSLHRGRGYTFGSGTRLTVV.

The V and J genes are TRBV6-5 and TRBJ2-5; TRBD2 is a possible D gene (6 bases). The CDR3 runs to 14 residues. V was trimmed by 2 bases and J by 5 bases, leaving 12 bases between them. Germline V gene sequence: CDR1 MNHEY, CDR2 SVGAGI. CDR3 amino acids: CASSYGGERETQYF. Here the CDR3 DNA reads TGTGCCAGCAGTTACGGAGGGGAACGGGAGACCCAGTACTTC.

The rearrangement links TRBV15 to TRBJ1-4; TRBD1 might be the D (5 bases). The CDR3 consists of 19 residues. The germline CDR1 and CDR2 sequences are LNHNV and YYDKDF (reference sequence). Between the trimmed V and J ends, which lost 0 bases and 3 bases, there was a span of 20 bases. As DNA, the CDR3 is TGTGCCACCAGCAGAGATTTAGGCAGGGTATCGGTTGCTAATGAAAAACTGTTTTTT. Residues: CATSRDLGRVSVANEKLFF.

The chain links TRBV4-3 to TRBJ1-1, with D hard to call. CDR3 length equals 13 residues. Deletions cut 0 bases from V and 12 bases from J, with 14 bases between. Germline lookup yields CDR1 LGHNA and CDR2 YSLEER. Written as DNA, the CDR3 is TGCGCCAGCAGCCAAGAGGTGGAGAGTCCGCCTTTCTTT. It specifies CASSQEVESPPFF.

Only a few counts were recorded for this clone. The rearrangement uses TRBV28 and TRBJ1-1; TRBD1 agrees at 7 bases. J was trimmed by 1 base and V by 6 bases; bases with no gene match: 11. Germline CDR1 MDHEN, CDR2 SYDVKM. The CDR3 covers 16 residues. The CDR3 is CASSRDRVERNTEAFF. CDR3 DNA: TGTGCCAGCAGCCGAGACAGGGTGGAAAGGAACACTGAAGCTTTCTTT.